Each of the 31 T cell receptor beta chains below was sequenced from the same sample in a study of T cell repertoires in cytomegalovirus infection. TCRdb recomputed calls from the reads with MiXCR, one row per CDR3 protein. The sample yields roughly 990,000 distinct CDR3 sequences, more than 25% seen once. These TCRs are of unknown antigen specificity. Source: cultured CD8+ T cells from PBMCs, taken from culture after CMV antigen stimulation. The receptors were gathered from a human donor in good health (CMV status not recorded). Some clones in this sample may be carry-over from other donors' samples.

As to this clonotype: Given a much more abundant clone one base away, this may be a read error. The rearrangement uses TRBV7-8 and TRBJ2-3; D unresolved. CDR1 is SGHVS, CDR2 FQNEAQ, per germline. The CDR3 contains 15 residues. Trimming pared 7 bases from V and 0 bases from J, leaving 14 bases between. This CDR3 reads CASTVEQSSTDTQYF. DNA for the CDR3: TGTGCCAGCACCGTAGAGCAGTCTAGCACAGATACGCAGTATTTT.

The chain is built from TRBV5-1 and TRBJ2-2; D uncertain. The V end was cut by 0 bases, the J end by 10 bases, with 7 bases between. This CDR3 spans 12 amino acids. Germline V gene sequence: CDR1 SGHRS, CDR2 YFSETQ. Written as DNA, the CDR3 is TGCGCCAGCAGCTTGGATGGGTTGGAGCTGTTTTTT. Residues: CASSLDGLELFF.

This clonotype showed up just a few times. CDR3 nucleotides: TGTGCCAGCAGTTACTTGGCTAGCGGGGCCACAGATACGCAGTATTTT. Its protein product is CASSYLASGATDTQYF. The V gene is TRBV6-6, the J gene TRBJ2-3; 9 bases map to TRBD2. The junction had 4 bases not matched to a gene; V was cut back by 1 base and J by 2 bases. Germline CDR1 and CDR2: MNHNY and SVGAGI (reference sequence). The length of the CDR3 is 16 residues.

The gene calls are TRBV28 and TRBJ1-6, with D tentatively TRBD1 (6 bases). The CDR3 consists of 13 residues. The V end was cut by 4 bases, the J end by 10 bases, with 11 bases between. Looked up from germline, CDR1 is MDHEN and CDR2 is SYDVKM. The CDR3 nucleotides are TGTGCCAGCAGTTATCAGGGGAAATCACCCCTCCACTTT. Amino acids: CASSYQGKSPLHF.

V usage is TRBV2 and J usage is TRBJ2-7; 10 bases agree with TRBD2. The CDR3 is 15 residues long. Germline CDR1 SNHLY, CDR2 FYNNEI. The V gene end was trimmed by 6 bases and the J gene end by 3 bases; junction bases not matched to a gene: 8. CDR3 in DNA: TGTGCCAGCAGCGAGGGGCCTAGCGGGGGCTACGAGCAGTACTTC. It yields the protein CASSEGPSGGYEQYF.

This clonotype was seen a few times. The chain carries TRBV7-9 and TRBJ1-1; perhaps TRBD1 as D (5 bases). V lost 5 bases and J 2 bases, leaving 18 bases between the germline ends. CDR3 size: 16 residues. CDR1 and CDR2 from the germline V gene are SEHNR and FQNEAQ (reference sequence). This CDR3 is CASSREGRPLNTEAFF. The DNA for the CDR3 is TGTGCCAGCAGCCGCGAGGGGCGGCCCTTAAACACTGAAGCTTTCTTT. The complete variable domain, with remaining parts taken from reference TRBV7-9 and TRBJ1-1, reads DTGVSQNPRHKITKRGQNVTFRCDPISEHNRLYWYRQTLGQGPEFLTYFQNEAQLEKSRLLSDRFSAERPKGSFSTLEIQRTEQGDSAMYLCASSREGRPLNTEAFFGQGTRLTVV.

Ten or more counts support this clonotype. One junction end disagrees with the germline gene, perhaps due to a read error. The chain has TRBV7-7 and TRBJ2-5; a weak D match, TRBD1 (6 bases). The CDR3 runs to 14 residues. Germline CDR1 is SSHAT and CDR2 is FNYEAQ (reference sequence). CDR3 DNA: TGTGCTAGCAGCTTGCGGACAGACGAAGAGACCCAGTACTTC. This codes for CASSLRTDEETQYF.

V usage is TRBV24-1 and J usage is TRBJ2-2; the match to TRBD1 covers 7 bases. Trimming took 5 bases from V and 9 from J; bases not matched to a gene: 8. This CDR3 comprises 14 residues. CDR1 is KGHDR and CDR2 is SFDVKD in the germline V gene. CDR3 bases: TGTGCCACCAGTGTAGGGACAGCTAACAGGGAGCTGTTTTTT. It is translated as CATSVGTANRELFF.

The CDR3 sequence: CSAPQPTGRYEQYF. The CDR3 nucleotides are TGCAGTGCCCCGCAACCGACAGGGCGGTACGAGCAGTACTTC. This rearrangement joins TRBV20-1 to TRBJ2-7, with 7 bases lining up with TRBD1. The CDR3 is 14 residues long. The ends lost 6 bases at V and 4 bases at J; junction bases unmatched: 12. The germline V gene encodes CDR1 DFQATT and CDR2 SNEGSKA (reference sequence).

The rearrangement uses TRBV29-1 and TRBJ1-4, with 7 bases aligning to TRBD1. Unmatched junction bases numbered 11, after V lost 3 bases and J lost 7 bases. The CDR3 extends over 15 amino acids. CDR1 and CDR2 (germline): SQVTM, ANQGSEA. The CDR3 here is CSVEDRNALGEKLFF. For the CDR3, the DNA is TGCAGCGTTGAGGACAGGAATGCGTTGGGTGAAAAACTGTTTTTT.

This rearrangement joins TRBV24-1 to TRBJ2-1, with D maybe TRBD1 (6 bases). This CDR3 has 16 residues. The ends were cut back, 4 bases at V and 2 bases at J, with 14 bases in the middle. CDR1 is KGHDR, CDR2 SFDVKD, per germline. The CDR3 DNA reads TGTGCCACCAGTGACCCCACAGGGAATCCCTACAATGAGCAGTTCTTC. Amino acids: CATSDPTGNPYNEQFF.

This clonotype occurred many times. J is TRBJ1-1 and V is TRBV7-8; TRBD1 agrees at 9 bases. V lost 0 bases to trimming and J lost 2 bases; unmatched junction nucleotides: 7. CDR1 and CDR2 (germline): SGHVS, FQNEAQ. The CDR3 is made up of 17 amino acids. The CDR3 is CASSLARQGGINTEAFF. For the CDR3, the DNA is TGTGCCAGCAGCTTAGCGCGACAGGGGGGGATTAACACTGAAGCTTTCTTT.

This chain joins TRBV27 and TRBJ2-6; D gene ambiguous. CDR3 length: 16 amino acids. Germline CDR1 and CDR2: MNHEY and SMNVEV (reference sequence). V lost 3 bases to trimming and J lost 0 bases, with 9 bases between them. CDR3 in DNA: TGTGCCAGCAGTTTCCCTACTTTCTCTGGGGCCAACGTCCTGACTTTC. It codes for CASSFPTFSGANVLTF.

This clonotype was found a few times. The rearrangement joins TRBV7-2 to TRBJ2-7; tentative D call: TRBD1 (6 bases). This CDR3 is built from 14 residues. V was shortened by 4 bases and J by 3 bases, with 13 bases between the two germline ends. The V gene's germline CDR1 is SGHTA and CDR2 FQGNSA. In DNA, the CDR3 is TGTGCCAGCAGCTACAGGGCCGCGGGCTACGAGCAGTACGTC. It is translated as CASSYRAAGYEQYV.

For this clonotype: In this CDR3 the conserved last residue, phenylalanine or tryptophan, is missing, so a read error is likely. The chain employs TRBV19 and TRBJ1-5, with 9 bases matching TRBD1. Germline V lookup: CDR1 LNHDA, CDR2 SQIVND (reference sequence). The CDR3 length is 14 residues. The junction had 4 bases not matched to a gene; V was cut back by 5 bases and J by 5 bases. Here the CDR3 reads CASSATGGHQPQHS. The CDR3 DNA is TGTGCCAGTAGTGCTACAGGGGGCCATCAGCCCCAGCATTCT.

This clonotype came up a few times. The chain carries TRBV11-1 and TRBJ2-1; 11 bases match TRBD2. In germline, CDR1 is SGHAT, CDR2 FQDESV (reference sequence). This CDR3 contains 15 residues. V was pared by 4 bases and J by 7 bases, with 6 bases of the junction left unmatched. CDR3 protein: CASSSGLAGLNEQFF. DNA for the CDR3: TGTGCCAGCAGCTCCGGACTAGCGGGCCTAAATGAGCAGTTCTTC.

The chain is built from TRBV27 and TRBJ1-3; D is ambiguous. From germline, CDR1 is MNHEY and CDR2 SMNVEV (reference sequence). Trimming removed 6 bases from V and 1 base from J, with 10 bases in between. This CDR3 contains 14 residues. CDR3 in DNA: TGTGCCAGCAGGGCCTTGGGATCTGGAAACACCATATATTTT. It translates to CASRALGSGNTIYF.

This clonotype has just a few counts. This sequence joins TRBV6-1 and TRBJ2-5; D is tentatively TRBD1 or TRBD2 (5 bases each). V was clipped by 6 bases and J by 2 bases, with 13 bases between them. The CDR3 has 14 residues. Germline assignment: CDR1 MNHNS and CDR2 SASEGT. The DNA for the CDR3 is TGTGCCAGCAGCCCCTGGGGGTTACAAGAGACCCAGTACTTC. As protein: CASSPWGLQETQYF.

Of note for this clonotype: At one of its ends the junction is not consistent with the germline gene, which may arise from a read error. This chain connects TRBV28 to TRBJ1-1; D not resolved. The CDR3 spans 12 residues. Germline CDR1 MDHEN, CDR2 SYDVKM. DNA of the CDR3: TGTGCCAGCAGTCCCGGGAACGCTGAAGCTTTCTTT. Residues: CASSPGNAEAFF.

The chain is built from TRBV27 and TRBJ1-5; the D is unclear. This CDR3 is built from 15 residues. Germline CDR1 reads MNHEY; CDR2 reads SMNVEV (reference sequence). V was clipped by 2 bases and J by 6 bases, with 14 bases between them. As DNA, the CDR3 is TGTGCCAGCAGTTTAACGGGGATTATCAGTCAGCCCCAGCATTTT. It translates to CASSLTGIISQPQHF.

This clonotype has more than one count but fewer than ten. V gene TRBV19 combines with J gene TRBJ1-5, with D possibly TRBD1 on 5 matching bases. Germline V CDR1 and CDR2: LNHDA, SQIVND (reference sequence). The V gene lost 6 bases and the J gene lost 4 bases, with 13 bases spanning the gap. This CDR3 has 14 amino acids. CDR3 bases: TGTGCCAGTAGCGATTCGGGGGGGAATCAGCCCCAGCATTTT. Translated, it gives CASSDSGGNQPQHF. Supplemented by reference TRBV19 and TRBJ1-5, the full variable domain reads DGGITQSPKYLFRKEGQNVTLSCEQNLNHDAMYWYRQDPGQGLRLIYYSQIVNDFQKGDIAEGYSVSREKKESFPLTVTSAQKNPTAFYLCASSDSGGNQPQHFGDGTRLSIL.

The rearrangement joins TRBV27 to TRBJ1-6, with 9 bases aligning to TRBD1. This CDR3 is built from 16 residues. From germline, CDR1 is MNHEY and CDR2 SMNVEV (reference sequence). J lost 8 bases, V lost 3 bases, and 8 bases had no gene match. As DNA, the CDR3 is TGTGCCAGCAGTTTTGGCACAGGGGGCGCATATTCACCCCTCCACTTT. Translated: CASSFGTGGAYSPLHF.

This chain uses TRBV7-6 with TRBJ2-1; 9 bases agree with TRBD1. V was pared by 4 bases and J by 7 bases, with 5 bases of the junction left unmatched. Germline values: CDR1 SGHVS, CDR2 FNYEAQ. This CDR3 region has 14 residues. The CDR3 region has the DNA TGTGCCAGCAGCTACAGGGGGCCGAGGAATGAGCAGTTCTTC. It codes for CASSYRGPRNEQFF. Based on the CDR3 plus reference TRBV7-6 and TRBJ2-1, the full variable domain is GAGVSQSPRYKVTKRGQDVALRCDPISGHVSLYWYRQALGQGPEFLTYFNYEAQQDKSGLPNDRFSAERPEGSISTLTIQRTEQRDSAMYRCASSYRGPRNEQFFGPGTRLTVL.

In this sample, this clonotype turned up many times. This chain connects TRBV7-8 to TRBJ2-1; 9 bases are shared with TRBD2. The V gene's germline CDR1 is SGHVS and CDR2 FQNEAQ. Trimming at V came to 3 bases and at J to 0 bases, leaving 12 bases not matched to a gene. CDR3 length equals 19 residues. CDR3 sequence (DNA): TGTGCCAGCAGCTTCGGCGGGGGGGCCCCTTTGAGCTCCTACAATGAGCAGTTCTTC. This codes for CASSFGGGAPLSSYNEQFF.

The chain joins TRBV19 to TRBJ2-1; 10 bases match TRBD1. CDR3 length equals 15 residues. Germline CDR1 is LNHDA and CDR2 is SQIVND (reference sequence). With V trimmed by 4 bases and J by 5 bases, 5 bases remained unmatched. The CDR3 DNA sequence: TGTGCCAGTAGTACTTTGGGGACAGGGGACAATGAGCAGTTCTTC. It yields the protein CASSTLGTGDNEQFF.

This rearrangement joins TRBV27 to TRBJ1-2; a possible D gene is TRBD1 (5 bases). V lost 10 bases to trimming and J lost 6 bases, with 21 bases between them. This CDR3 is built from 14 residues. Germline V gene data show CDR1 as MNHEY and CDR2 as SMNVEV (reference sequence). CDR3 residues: CATSGAPLRDGYTF. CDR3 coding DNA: TGTGCCACCAGCGGGGCCCCGCTGCGGGATGGCTACACCTTC.

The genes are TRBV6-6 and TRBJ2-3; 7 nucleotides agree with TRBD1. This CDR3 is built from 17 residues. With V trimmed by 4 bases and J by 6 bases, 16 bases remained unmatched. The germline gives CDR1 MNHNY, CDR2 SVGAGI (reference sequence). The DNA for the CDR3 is TGTGCCAGCAGTTTCAAACAGGGGAGTCCCAAGTCGGATACGCAGTATTTT. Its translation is CASSFKQGSPKSDTQYF.

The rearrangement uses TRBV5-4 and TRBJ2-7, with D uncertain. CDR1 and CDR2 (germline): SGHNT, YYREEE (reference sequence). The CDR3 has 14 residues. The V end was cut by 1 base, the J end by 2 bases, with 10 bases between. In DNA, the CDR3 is TGTGCCAGCAGCTTGATGGGGTTGCCCTACGAGCAGTACGTC. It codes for CASSLMGLPYEQYV.

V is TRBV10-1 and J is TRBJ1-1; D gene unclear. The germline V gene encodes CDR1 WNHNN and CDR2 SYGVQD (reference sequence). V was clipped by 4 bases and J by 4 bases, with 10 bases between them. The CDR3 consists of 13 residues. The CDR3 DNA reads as TGCGCCAGCAGTGTATCCGGGATCACTGAAGCTTTCTTT. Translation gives CASSVSGITEAFF.

The DNA for the CDR3 is TGTGCCAGCAGCTGGCTAGCGGGGGGCAACGATGAGCAGTTCTTC. Residues: CASSWLAGGNDEQFF. V is TRBV5-6 and J is TRBJ2-1; 11 bases line up with TRBD2. V lost 3 bases to trimming and J lost 8 bases; unmatched junction nucleotides: 7. CDR3 length: 15 amino acids. Germline V lookup: CDR1 SGHDT, CDR2 YYEEEE.

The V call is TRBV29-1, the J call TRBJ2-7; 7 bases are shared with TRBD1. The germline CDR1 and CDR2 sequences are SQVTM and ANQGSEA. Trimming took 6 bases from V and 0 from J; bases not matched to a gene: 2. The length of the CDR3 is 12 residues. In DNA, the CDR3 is TGCAGCGTGGGGGACAGCTCCTACGAGCAGTACGTC. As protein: CSVGDSSYEQYV.